The rows below give T cell receptor beta chains drawn from one sample of a study of cytomegalovirus exposure and HLA in healthy donors. Some clones are missing from TCRdb's copy, which holds only in-frame ones; the method was immunoSEQ multiplex PCR. Here the sample spans 150,000 to 200,000 clones, about 86% being singletons. The source material was PBMCs. These receptor sequences come from a woman aged 25 to 39 in good health and CMV-seronegative. Both conserved end residues are part of each CDR3. D genes are given only for firm matches. Clone size is shown for a subset of rows, as once, few, many or a class of expanded clone.

j_gene | v_gene | abundance | d_gene | CDR3nt | CDR3aa
TRBJ2-3 | TRBV29-1 | . | . | TGCAGCGTCAGTTACCCTGGGGACTTCACAGATACGCAGTATTTT | CSVSYPGDFTDTQYF
TRBJ1-1 | TRBV5-4 | . | . | TGTGCCAGCAGCGTAAGGGGGGGGCTGGGGTCTTTCTTT | CASSVRGGLGSFF
TRBJ2-3 | TRBV5-1 | . | TRBD2 | TGCGCCAGCAGCTTGGTTCTGACTAGCGGGGGCACAGATACGCAGTATTTT | CASSLVLTSGGTDTQYF
TRBJ2-7 | TRBV7-9 | once | TRBD2 | TGTGCCAGCAGCGGAGCGTGGGCGGGGGGTACCTACGAGCAGTACTTC | CASSGAWAGGTYEQYF
TRBJ1-4 | TRBV7-2 | once | . | TGTGCCAGCAGCTTAGCCGTGGCCGGGGAAAAACTGTTTTTT | CASSLAVAGEKLFF
TRBJ1-5 | TRBV15 | once | . | TGTGCCACCAGCAGAGGTAGTCGGGTCCAGCCCCAGCATTTT | CATSRGSRVQPQHF
TRBJ1-2 | TRBV20-1 | . | TRBD1 | TGCAGTGCGGGACAGCTTGGCTACACCTTC | CSAGQLGYTF
TRBJ2-7 | TRBV4-1 | once | . | TGCGCCAGCAGCCGAGCGGCTGGGAACTCCTACGAGCAGTACTTC | CASSRAAGNSYEQYF
TRBJ2-7 | TRBV7-9 | . | TRBD1 | TGTGCCAGCAGCCCGCGGACAGGGCCCACCTACGAGCAGTACTTC | CASSPRTGPTYEQYF
TRBJ1-4 | TRBV29-1 | . | TRBD1 | TGCAGCGTCGCGGGGACCCCGACAGGGGAAGAAAAACTGTTTTTT | CSVAGTPTGEEKLFF
TRBJ2-3 | TRBV5-8 | . | TRBD2 | TGTGCCAGCAGCACCTGGACTAGCGGGGGGACGGTTAGCACAGATACGCAGTATTTT | CASSTWTSGGTVSTDTQYF
TRBJ2-6 | TRBV29-1 | . | TRBD1 | TGCAGCGTTCCAATCGGGACAGGGGGCTCTGGGGCCAACGTCCTGACTTTC | CSVPIGTGGSGANVLTF
TRBJ1-4 | TRBV19 | . | . | TGTGCCAGTAGTATAGGATACCCCGGGGGTGAAAAACTGTTTTTT | CASSIGYPGGEKLFF
TRBJ1-4 | TRBV7-2 | . | . | TGTGCCAGCAGCGTTACAGGGTTGGAACTGTTTTTT | CASSVTGLELFF